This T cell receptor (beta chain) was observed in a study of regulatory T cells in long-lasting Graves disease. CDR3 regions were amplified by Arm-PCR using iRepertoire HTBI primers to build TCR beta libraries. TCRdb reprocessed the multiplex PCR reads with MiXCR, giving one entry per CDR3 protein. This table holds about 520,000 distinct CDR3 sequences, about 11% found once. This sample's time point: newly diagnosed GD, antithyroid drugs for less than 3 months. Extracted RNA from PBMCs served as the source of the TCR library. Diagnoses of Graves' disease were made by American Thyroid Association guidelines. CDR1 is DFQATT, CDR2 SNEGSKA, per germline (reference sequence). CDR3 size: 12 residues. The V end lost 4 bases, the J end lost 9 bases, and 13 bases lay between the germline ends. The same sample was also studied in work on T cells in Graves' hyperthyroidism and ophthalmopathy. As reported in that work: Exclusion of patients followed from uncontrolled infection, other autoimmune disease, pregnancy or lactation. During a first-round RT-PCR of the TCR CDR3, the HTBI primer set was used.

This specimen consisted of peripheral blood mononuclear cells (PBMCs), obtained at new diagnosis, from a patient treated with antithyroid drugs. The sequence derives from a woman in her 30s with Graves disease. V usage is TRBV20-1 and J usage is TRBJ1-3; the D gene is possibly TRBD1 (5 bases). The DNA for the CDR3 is TGCAGTGCTAAGGAACCCGGGGGCACCATATATTTT. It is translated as CSAKEPGGTIYF.